A single sample is the source of the 18 T cell receptor beta chains below, sequenced in a study of CD8+CD57+ T cells in acquired aplastic anemia (dated by TCRdb to 2017 to 2018). Sequencing instrument: Illumina HiSeq 2000. Genomic DNA served as template for TCR beta VDJ combination and CDR3 sequence profiling. TCRdb trimmed the raw reads at Q25, called clones with MiXCR and kept productive beta chains. Each entry is one CDR3 protein sequence, shown with its most common DNA and genes. This sample has 42,000 or so distinct CDR3 sequences in its table, and 68% of those were observed once. In total, the top ten clones hold 23% of the sample. Material for sequencing was sorted CD4+, CD8+, or CD8+CD57+ T cells (not recorded which) from PBMCs. Receptor source: a human donor in good health, serving as a control.

The V gene is TRBV9, the J gene TRBJ1-2, with D possibly being TRBD1 (5 bases). Germline V gene lookup returns CDR1 SGDLS and CDR2 YYNGEE. CDR3 length: 11 residues. Trimming shortened V by 3 bases and J by 10 bases, and 10 bases separated the two germline ends. The CDR3 DNA reads as TGTGCCAGCAGCGATTCCAGGGTCTACACCTTC. As protein: CASSDSRVYTF. The whole variable domain, remainder taken from reference TRBV9 and TRBJ1-2, is DSGVTQTPKHLITATGQRVTLRCSPRSGDLSVYWYQQSLDQGLQFLIQYYNGEERAKGNILERFSAQQFPDLHSELNLSSLELGDSALYFCASSDSRVYTFGSGTRLTVV.

This clonotype showed up just a few times. The V gene is TRBV29-1, the J gene TRBJ2-3; D is uncertain. The CDR3 covers 13 residues. CDR1 and CDR2 from the germline V gene are SQVTM and ANQGSEA. The germline V and J ends were trimmed by 8 bases and 2 bases, with 14 bases remaining between them. This chain's CDR3 is CSQSREITDTQYF. CDR3 sequence (DNA): TGCAGCCAATCGAGAGAGATCACAGATACGCAGTATTTT.

The rearrangement uses TRBV6-5 and TRBJ2-7, with 9 nucleotides matching TRBD1. This CDR3 region has 13 residues. With 0 bases clipped from V and 7 bases from J, the junction kept 1 base outside the gene matches. CDR1 is MNHEY and CDR2 is SVGAGI in the germline V gene. Here the CDR3 DNA reads TGTGCCAGCAGTTACTCCGGGACAGGGGAGCAGTACTTC. It encodes CASSYSGTGEQYF.

This chain joins TRBV2 and TRBJ2-7; D is uncertain. The CDR3 totals 13 residues. V gave up 6 bases and J gave up 0 bases, with 9 bases separating them. Germline V lookup: CDR1 SNHLY, CDR2 FYNNEI. CDR3 sequence (DNA): TGTGCCAGCAGCCTACAGTACTCCTACGAGCAGTACTTC. It encodes CASSLQYSYEQYF.

CDR3 loop: CASSYGDRVTAQHF. The CDR3 DNA sequence: TGTGCCAGCAGTTACGGGGACAGGGTAACGGCCCAGCATTTT. The chain employs TRBV6-2 or TRBV6-3 and TRBJ1-5; 9 positions match TRBD1. The ends lost 2 bases at V and 11 bases at J; junction bases unmatched: 7. Germline assignment: CDR1 MNHEY and CDR2 SVGEGT. The CDR3 is 14 amino acids.

The V gene is TRBV5-4, the J gene TRBJ2-7, with a tentative D call TRBD1 (6 bases). Germline lookup yields CDR1 SGHNT and CDR2 YYREEE (reference sequence). This CDR3 comprises 10 residues. Trimming took off 5 bases at V and 7 bases at J, with 7 bases between the two ends. As DNA, the CDR3 is TGTGCCAGCAGTAGGGGGGAGCAGTACTTC. Amino acids: CASSRGEQYF.

CDR3 sequence (DNA): TGTGCCAGCAGCTTGTGGGACGGCGAGGAGCTGTTTTTT. Its translation is CASSLWDGEELFF. This rearrangement joins TRBV14 to TRBJ2-2, with D perhaps TRBD1 or TRBD2 (5 bases each). Trimming shortened V by 5 bases and J by 10 bases, and 14 bases separated the two germline ends. CDR1 and CDR2 (germline): SGHDN, FVKESK. This CDR3 is 13 amino acids long.

This rearrangement joins TRBV2 to TRBJ1-3, with 8 bases matching TRBD1. The germline V gene encodes CDR1 SNHLY and CDR2 FYNNEI. Trimming removed 7 bases from V and 2 bases from J; junction bases left unmatched: 10. This CDR3 contains 16 residues. CDR3 region: CASKRAWTGTGNTIYF. The CDR3 region has the DNA TGTGCCAGCAAAAGGGCTTGGACAGGGACTGGAAACACCATATATTTT.

The chain is built from TRBV7-8 and TRBJ2-1; D not resolved. V was pared by 3 bases and J by 3 bases, with 9 bases between. This CDR3 has 14 amino acids. Germline values: CDR1 SGHVS, CDR2 FQNEAQ. The CDR3 region has the DNA TGTGCCAGCAGCTTTCATCCTAGCTACAATGAGCAGTTCTTC. This gives the protein CASSFHPSYNEQFF.

The count of this clonotype is one. The chain carries TRBV15 and TRBJ1-5; D gene uncertain. Trimming took 0 bases from V and 4 from J, leaving 10 bases between them. This CDR3 is 15 amino acids long. In germline, CDR1 is LNHNV, CDR2 YYDKDF (reference sequence). This CDR3 is CATSREVAWNQPQHF. The CDR3 coding sequence is TGTGCCACCAGCAGAGAGGTAGCTTGGAATCAGCCCCAGCATTTT.

The rearrangement links TRBV2 to TRBJ2-2; unclear D gene. The CDR3 contains 13 residues. The V and J ends lost 9 bases and 2 bases respectively, with 10 bases between them. CDR1 is SNHLY and CDR2 is FYNNEI in the germline V gene. The DNA for the CDR3 is TGTGCCAGTCGGCGGACCAACACCGGGGAGCTGTTTTTT. Translating gives CASRRTNTGELFF.

This clonotype was found a few times. V is TRBV2 and J is TRBJ2-7; D is perhaps TRBD1 (5 bases). Trimming stripped 4 bases from V and 5 bases from J, with 9 bases between. The CDR3 length is 12 residues. Germline V gene lookup returns CDR1 SNHLY and CDR2 FYNNEI. In DNA, the CDR3 is TGTGCCAGCAGTGTTAGGGGCCACGAGCAGTACTTC. As protein: CASSVRGHEQYF.

Comment on this clonotype: One end of the junction varies from germline; a read error may be responsible. The rearrangement joins TRBV9 to TRBJ2-7; the D gene is possibly TRBD1 (5 bases). Germline CDR1 reads SGDLS; CDR2 reads YYNGEE. The CDR3 is 11 residues long. CDR3 sequence (DNA): TGTGCCACCACAGGCCCCTACGAGCGGTACTTC. As protein: CATTGPYERYF.

The chain recombines TRBV6-1 with TRBJ2-7, with 9 bases aligning to TRBD1. V lost 8 bases to trimming and J lost 2 bases; unmatched junction nucleotides: 4. The CDR3 totals 13 residues. Germline lookup yields CDR1 MNHNS and CDR2 SASEGT. The DNA of the CDR3 is TGTGCCAGCGGACAGGGGATTACCTACGAGCAGTACTTC. Residues: CASGQGITYEQYF.

The genes are TRBV7-6 and TRBJ2-1; 13 bases align to TRBD2. This CDR3 is built from 17 residues. Germline CDR1 and CDR2: SGHVS and FNYEAQ. J lost 3 bases, V lost 3 bases, and 5 bases had no gene match. The CDR3 protein is CASSLGTSGIHYNEQFF. The CDR3 DNA sequence: TGTGCCAGCAGCTTGGGGACTAGCGGGATCCACTACAATGAGCAGTTCTTC.

The sample holds many counts of this clonotype. The chain combines TRBV12-3 or TRBV12-4 with TRBJ2-7; 8 nucleotides match TRBD1. V dropped 5 bases and J dropped 6; count of bases not matched to a gene: 9. The CDR3 has 14 amino acids. CDR3 region: CASSLSQGAGEQYF. CDR3 sequence (DNA): TGTGCCAGCAGTCTCTCCCAGGGGGCCGGCGAGCAGTACTTC.

The chain has TRBV24-1 and TRBJ1-2; perhaps TRBD1 as D (5 bases). The V gene lost 4 bases and the J gene lost 3 bases, with 8 bases spanning the gap. Germline CDR1 is KGHDR and CDR2 is SFDVKD. CDR3 length: 13 residues. The CDR3 loop is CATSEDSYYGYTF. The CDR3 nucleotides are TGTGCCACCAGTGAAGACAGTTACTATGGCTACACCTTC.

The chain uses TRBV15 and TRBJ1-1, with D possibly TRBD1 on 5 matching bases. The CDR3 sequence is 15 residues long. CDR1 is LNHNV and CDR2 is YYDKDF in the germline V gene (reference sequence). The germline V and J ends were trimmed by 3 bases and 7 bases, with 18 bases remaining between them. The CDR3 DNA is TGTGCCACCAGCAGGTATGGAAGCGGGGCCAATGAAGCTTTCTTT. It is translated as CATSRYGSGANEAFF.